Described below is a single TCR beta chain sequence and its context. This CDR3 comprises 14 residues. CDR1 and CDR2 (germline): MNHNS, SASEGT. V lost 2 bases and J lost 3, with 10 bases in between. The record originates from a study of cytomegalovirus exposure and HLA in healthy donors. PCR employed 60 Vbeta and 13 Jbeta primers. The assay was immunoSEQ multiplex PCR, and TCRdb's table has in-frame clones only and misses some. The sample shows 160,000 or so clones, around 84% of them seen only once. Sequenced: PBMCs. The TCR was taken from a woman between 40 and 55 years old in good health and CMV-seronegative. V and J are TRBV6-1 and TRBJ1-2, with D perhaps matching TRBD1 (5 bases). DNA for the CDR3: TGTGCCAGCAGTGAACAGGGTTTCGACTATGGCTACACCTTC. Amino acids: CASSEQGFDYGYTF.